Listed below are T cell receptor beta chains from one sample, sequenced in a study of T cells after yellow fever vaccination. TCRdb independently ran MiXCR on the 5' RACE reads; one entry per CDR3 protein. The sample has hundreds of thousands of distinct CDR3 sequences; over 15% are singletons. The sequencing used PBMCs, collected before the yellow fever booster vaccination. The receptors come from a man aged 18 to 29 who received the YFV17D yellow fever vaccine. Both conserved end residues are part of each CDR3. A D gene is named only where the DNA matches it firmly. Size values are once, few and many counts, or a class for expanded clones, and some rows have none.

-,-,TRBJ2-2,TRBV6-5,14,CASSWEVNTGELFF,TGTGCTAGCTCGTGGGAGGTGAACACCGGGGAGCTGTTTTTT
-,few,TRBJ1-2,TRBV5-4,14,CASSLAGVQGGYTF,TGTGCCAGCAGCTTGGCGGGTGTACAGGGTGGCTACACCTTC
TRBD1,-,TRBJ2-1,TRBV11-2,16,CASSPFTGTVTSEQFF,TGTGCCAGCAGCCCGTTCACCGGGACAGTTACAAGTGAGCAGTTCTTC
-,-,TRBJ1-1,TRBV9,14,CASSVVTEGTEAFF,TGTGCCAGCAGCGTAGTGACAGAGGGGACTGAAGCTTTCTTT
-,-,TRBJ1-3,TRBV7-2,14,CASSQPSSGNTIYF,TGTGCCAGCAGCCAACCAAGCTCTGGAAACACCATATATTTT
-,-,TRBJ2-1,TRBV7-3,16,CASSWGGYSSYNEQFF,TGTGCCAGCAGCTGGGGCGGATACAGCTCCTACAATGAGCAGTTCTTC
-,-,TRBJ2-5,TRBV6-5,13,CASSYGPGETQYF,TGTGCCAGCAGTTACGGTCCCGGGGAGACCCAGTACTTC
-,many,TRBJ2-1,TRBV7-9,10,CASSYNEQFF,TGTGCCAGCAGTTACAATGAGCAGTTCTTC
-,-,TRBJ1-2,TRBV12-3/TRBV12-4,16,CASSLGAGPHGYGYTF,TGTGCCAGCAGTTTAGGGGCAGGCCCCCACGGGTATGGCTACACCTTC
-,few,TRBJ2-7,TRBV10-3,13,CAISDRERYEQYF,TGTGCCATCAGTGACAGGGAACGCTACGAGCAGTACTTC
-,once,TRBJ2-1,TRBV7-9,13,CASSSEYGPEQFF,TGTGCCAGCAGCTCCGAATACGGACCAGAGCAGTTCTTC
TRBD1,-,TRBJ1-1,TRBV18,15,CASSPPGQGGTEAFF,TGTGCCAGCTCACCTCCGGGACAGGGGGGGACTGAAGCTTTCTTT
-,once,TRBJ1-1,TRBV2,12,CASCRSWTEAFF,TGTGCCAGCTGCAGATCATGGACTGAAGCTTTCTTT
-,-,TRBJ1-4,TRBV6-2/TRBV6-3,14,CASARGATNEKLFF,TGTGCCAGCGCCCGTGGAGCAACTAATGAAAAACTGTTTTTT
TRBD1,-,TRBJ1-1,TRBV20-1,15,CSARTGQGRVTEAFF,TGCAGTGCTAGAACGGGACAGGGGAGGGTCACTGAAGCTTTCTTT
-,few,TRBJ1-4,TRBV7-6,14,CASSPGHINEKLFF,TGTGCCAGCAGCCCGGGACACATTAATGAAAAACTGTTTTTT
-,many,TRBJ2-1,TRBV4-3,16,CASSQESTSFLYEQFF,TGCGCCAGCAGCCAAGAAAGCACTAGCTTCCTGTATGAGCAGTTCTTC
-,-,TRBJ2-5,TRBV6-6,15,CASSYFAATQETQYF,TGTGCCAGCAGTTACTTTGCGGCGACCCAAGAGACCCAGTACTTC
TRBD2,-,TRBJ2-1,TRBV6-2/TRBV6-3,14,CASAGTSSYNEQFF,TGTGCCAGCGCCGGGACTAGCTCCTACAATGAGCAGTTCTTC
-,few,TRBJ2-1,TRBV29-1,10,CSVARDEQFF,TGCAGCGTCGCCCGCGATGAGCAGTTCTTC
TRBD1,many,TRBJ1-4,TRBV20-1,13,CSARPDRGEKLFF,TGCAGTGCTAGGCCGGACAGGGGGGAAAAACTGTTTTTT
-,few,TRBJ2-1,TRBV11-2,13,CASSRDKYNEQFF,TGTGCCAGCAGCCGAGACAAATACAATGAGCAGTTCTTC
TRBD1,few,TRBJ2-1,TRBV7-6,15,CASSFRQGASNEQFF,TGTGCCAGCAGCTTTAGACAGGGGGCGTCCAATGAGCAGTTCTTC
-,few,TRBJ2-1,TRBV12-3/TRBV12-4,13,CASTFGNSDEQFF,TGTGCCAGCACTTTTGGGAATTCCGATGAGCAGTTCTTC
TRBD1,-,TRBJ1-6,TRBV13,16,CASSVEQGATGSPLHF,TGTGCCAGCAGCGTAGAGCAGGGGGCGACTGGATCACCCCTCCACTTT
-,-,TRBJ2-1,TRBV5-1,13,CASSFSSGGEQFF,TGCGCCAGCAGCTTTAGTTCTGGTGGCGAGCAGTTCTTC
TRBD1,-,TRBJ2-2,TRBV4-3,15,CASSQEDRGTGELFF,TGCGCCAGCAGCCAGGAGGACAGGGGGACCGGGGAGCTGTTTTTT
TRBD1,-,TRBJ1-2,TRBV12-3/TRBV12-4,16,CASSYLGQSPLYGYTF,TGTGCCAGCAGTTATCTGGGACAGTCCCCTCTCTATGGCTACACCTTC
-,few,TRBJ2-4,TRBV12-3/TRBV12-4,17,CASSPTRGDGAKNIQYF,TGTGCCAGCAGCCCGACTAGGGGGGACGGGGCCAAAAACATTCAGTACTTC
-,many,TRBJ2-7,TRBV29-1,12,CSVGRGDYEQYF,TGCAGCGTTGGTAGGGGAGACTACGAGCAGTACTTC
TRBD1,-,TRBJ2-7,TRBV5-1,14,CASSPRQGAHEQYF,TGCGCCAGCAGCCCAAGACAGGGGGCCCACGAGCAGTACTTC
-,-,TRBJ2-2,TRBV9,19,CASSVAGVETRSNTGELFF,TGTGCCAGCAGCGTAGCTGGCGTGGAGACCCGATCGAACACCGGGGAGCTGTTTTTT
TRBD2,few,TRBJ2-1,TRBV12-3/TRBV12-4,16,CASRFPQGGQYNEQFF,TGTGCCAGCAGGTTTCCTCAGGGAGGGCAATACAATGAGCAGTTCTTC
-,-,TRBJ1-2,TRBV4-1,14,CASSQEGMDYGYTF,TGCGCCAGCAGCCAAGAGGGTATGGACTATGGCTACACCTTC
TRBD2,-,TRBJ2-1,TRBV4-1,16,CASRRPGLAGTDEQFF,TGCGCCAGCAGGAGGCCGGGACTAGCGGGGACGGATGAGCAGTTCTTC
-,-,TRBJ2-3,TRBV27,11,CASGSWAPQYF,TGTGCCAGCGGATCGTGGGCGCCGCAGTATTTT
-,few,TRBJ2-7,TRBV2,13,CASSDMGDYEQYF,TGTGCCAGCAGTGATATGGGGGACTACGAGCAGTACTTC
-,-,TRBJ2-5,TRBV7-6,15,CASSPTPGIQETQYF,TGTGCCAGCAGCCCAACCCCGGGGATCCAAGAGACCCAGTACTTC
-,-,TRBJ1-5,TRBV19,15,CASSPSSGAGQPQHF,TGTGCCAGTAGTCCGTCCTCAGGGGCAGGTCAGCCCCAGCATTTT
-,few,TRBJ1-1,TRBV6-5,15,CASSPASAVNTEAFF,TGTGCCAGCAGTCCCGCCTCCGCCGTGAACACTGAAGCTTTCTTT
-,-,TRBJ1-1,TRBV13,13,CASSFILNTEAFF,TGTGCCAGCAGCTTTATCCTGAACACTGAAGCTTTCTTT
TRBD2,few,TRBJ2-1,TRBV20-1,16,CSASRAGTSGGYEQFF,TGCAGTGCTAGTAGAGCCGGGACTAGCGGGGGCTATGAGCAGTTCTTC
-,-,TRBJ2-7,TRBV6-5,15,CASSTNSYLSYEQYF,TGTGCCAGCAGCACCAACAGTTACCTCTCCTACGAGCAGTACTTC
-,-,TRBJ1-3,TRBV7-9,16,CASSLSYSISGNTIYF,TGTGCCAGCAGCCTGTCGTACAGTATCTCTGGAAACACCATATATTTT
TRBD1,-,TRBJ1-3,TRBV5-1,14,CASSLGQGLDTIYF,TGCGCCAGCAGCTTGGGACAGGGTCTAGACACCATATATTTT